A single sample gave rise to the 7 T cell receptor beta chains below, sequenced in a study of beta chain features in type 1 diabetes. The entirety of the isolated RNA underwent reverse transcription, so expressed TCRB transcripts were sequenced. Data came from immunoSEQ multiplex PCR; TCRdb stores just in-frame clones and leaves some out. Here the sample spans more than 15,000 clones, 45% to 55% being singletons. Sequencing used stem cell memory CD4+ T cells from blood. These receptors all come from a woman under 30 in good health.

The gene calls are TRBV7-9 and TRBJ2-1; TRBD2 matches 13 bases. The V segment lost 4 bases and the J segment 4 bases; nucleotides outside the gene matches: 7. Germline assignment: CDR1 SEHNR and CDR2 FQNEAQ (reference sequence). The CDR3 has 17 amino acids. The CDR3, as DNA: TGTGCCAGCAGCTCAGGACTAGCGGGGGCCTTTTACAATGAGCAGTTCTTC. It yields the protein CASSSGLAGAFYNEQFF.

The chain links TRBV7-7 to TRBJ2-1, with 13 bases aligning to TRBD2. The CDR3 runs to 17 residues. V was clipped by 4 bases and J by 6 bases; unmatched bases: 9. Germline lookup yields CDR1 SSHAT and CDR2 FNYEAQ (reference sequence). The CDR3 reads CASSSTLLAGGSNEQFF. Here the CDR3 DNA reads TGTGCCAGCAGCTCGACCCTACTAGCGGGAGGGAGCAATGAGCAGTTCTTC.

The V gene is TRBV7-9, the J gene TRBJ2-7; 9 bases agree with TRBD1. This CDR3 is 14 amino acids long. Germline CDR1 and CDR2: SEHNR and FQNEAQ (reference sequence). J was trimmed by 2 bases and V by 5 bases; bases with no gene match: 4. This CDR3 is CASSRTGAPYEQYF. In DNA, the CDR3 is TGTGCCAGCAGCCGGACAGGGGCCCCCTACGAGCAGTACTTC.

The chain couples TRBV25-1 to TRBJ2-1; TRBD1 matches 9 bases. The V and J ends lost 7 bases and 7 bases, in that order; junction bases with no gene match: 5. Germline V gives CDR1 MGHDK, CDR2 SYGVNS. The CDR3 is 13 amino acids. CDR3 nucleotides: TGTGCCAGCACGGGACAGGGTCCGAATGAGCAGTTCTTC. Residues: CASTGQGPNEQFF.

The gene calls are TRBV7-9 and TRBJ2-1, with TRBD2 matching over 14 bases. The germline V gene encodes CDR1 SEHNR and CDR2 FQNEAQ (reference sequence). This CDR3 spans 19 amino acids. J lost 0 bases, V lost 7 bases, and 11 bases had no gene match. In DNA, the CDR3 is TGTGCCAGCACCAACGGACTAGCGGGAGGTCTGAGCTCCTACAATGAGCAGTTCTTC. It codes for CASTNGLAGGLSSYNEQFF.

The gene calls are TRBV5-1 and TRBJ2-4; D is perhaps TRBD1 (5 bases). V was pared by 0 bases and J by 8 bases, with 12 bases between. Germline-derived CDR1 and CDR2 are SGHRS and YFSETQ. The CDR3 extends over 14 amino acids. CDR3 protein: CASSLEGSLDIQYF. The CDR3 coding sequence is TGCGCCAGCAGCTTGGAGGGGTCCCTGGACATTCAGTACTTC.

The chain recombines TRBV5-4 with TRBJ1-2; 7 nucleotides align to TRBD1. Trimming took 0 bases from V and 4 from J; bases not matched to a gene: 9. Germline loops: CDR1 SGHNT, CDR2 YYREEE (reference sequence). This CDR3 is 16 amino acids long. The CDR3 bases are TGTGCCAGCAGCTTGGGCAGCGACAGGGTTGCCTATGGCTACACCTTC. It is translated as CASSLGSDRVAYGYTF.